The 4 T cell receptor beta chains given below trace back to one sample, sequenced in a study of cytomegalovirus exposure and HLA in healthy donors. With 60 Vbeta and 13 Jbeta primers, the PCR was carried out. This table comes from immunoSEQ multiplex PCR, and its TCRdb copy is limited to in-frame clones, with some not included. Among some 89,000 clones listed, less than 85% were seen once. The sample was PBMCs. These receptors were collected from a man aged 35 to 55 in good health and CMV-seropositive.

The V call is TRBV2, the J call TRBJ2-5; maybe TRBD2 (6 bases). With 6 bases removed from V and 2 bases from J, the gap between germline ends came to 10 bases. CDR1 is SNHLY and CDR2 is FYNNEI in the germline V gene. This CDR3 is 13 amino acids long. Here the CDR3 reads CASSGDSQETQYF. The CDR3 DNA reads as TGTGCCAGCAGCGGGGACTCTCAAGAGACCCAGTACTTC.

CDR3 sequence reads: CASSFSSGHGLPPLHF. The CDR3, as DNA: TGTGCCAGCAGCTTCAGTTCGGGACACGGTTTGCCACCCCTCCACTTT. The chain is built from TRBV7-9 and TRBJ1-6, with a possible D match to TRBD1 (6 bases). Germline assignment: CDR1 SEHNR and CDR2 FQNEAQ (reference sequence). This CDR3 is built from 16 residues. V was trimmed by 3 bases and J by 11 bases, leaving 20 bases between them. The complete variable domain, with remaining parts taken from reference TRBV7-9 and TRBJ1-6, reads DTGVSQNPRHKITKRGQNVTFRCDPISEHNRLYWYRQTLGQGPEFLTYFQNEAQLEKSRLLSDRFSAERPKGSFSTLEIQRTEQGDSAMYLCASSFSSGHGLPPLHFGNGTRLTVT.

V usage is TRBV19 and J usage is TRBJ1-2; D may be TRBD1 (6 bases). The CDR3 consists of 13 residues. The V end lost 2 bases, the J end lost 6 bases, and 10 bases lay between the germline ends. Germline V gene sequence: CDR1 LNHDA, CDR2 SQIVND (reference sequence). The CDR3 sequence is CASSIKAGDGYTF. The CDR3, as DNA: TGTGCCAGTAGTATAAAGGCAGGGGATGGCTACACCTTC.

The rearrangement joins TRBV5-5 to TRBJ2-3; TRBD1 agrees at 7 bases. This CDR3 is 14 amino acids long. Germline-derived CDR1 and CDR2 are SGHKS and YYEKEE (reference sequence). The V and J ends lost 1 base and 6 bases, in that order; junction bases with no gene match: 5. The CDR3 DNA reads as TGTGCCAGCAGCTTGCACAGGGGATCCGATACGCAGTATTTT. Translated, it gives CASSLHRGSDTQYF.